This TCR beta chain was observed in a study of cytomegalovirus exposure and HLA in healthy donors. Germline lookup yields CDR1 MGHRA and CDR2 YSYEKL. The V and J ends lost 1 base and 6 bases, in that order; junction bases with no gene match: 10. This CDR3 is 16 amino acids long. The table came from immunoSEQ multiplex PCR; TCRdb's copy has only in-frame clones and leaves some out. The table has about 160,000 clones, roughly 80% seen once. The chain joins TRBV4-1 to TRBJ2-5, with 8 bases fitting TRBD2. What was sequenced was PBMCs. The TCR sequence derives from a man aged 30-40 years in good health and CMV-seropositive. Here the CDR3 DNA reads TGCGCCAGCAGCCAAGTAACGCGGGGGGTTCAGAAGACCCAGTACTTC. Protein sequence: CASSQVTRGVQKTQYF.